This TCR beta chain was identified in a study of blood T cell repertoires in COVID-19. As for the study in general: COVID-19 samples from acute and convalescent phases originated in the United States, Italy and Spain. Sample material is recorded as cDNA or gDNA derived from T cells, B-cell-depleted T cells, or PBMCs.

Original handling: Cell counts per sample came from amplifying reference gene primers. This table comes from immunoSEQ multiplex PCR, and its TCRdb copy is limited to in-frame clones, with some not included. D and trimming come from the DNA, and the V and J calls and clone size come from that table. The profile covers roughly 250,000 clones, with approximately 80% appearing a single time and around 9.1% taken by the ten largest. V dropped 2 bases and J dropped 1 base, with 26 bases sitting between them. The germline CDR1 and CDR2 sequences are SGHVS and FQNEAQ. The CDR3 has 20 residues. The source of this sequence is a human donor in a cohort sampled during active COVID-19. This rearrangement joins TRBV7-8 to TRBJ1-1; D is perhaps TRBD1 (5 bases). The sequenced sample consisted of peripheral blood. CDR3 sequence: CASSLRLGRGKRNKNTEAFF. CDR3 nucleotide sequence: TGTGCCAGCAGCTTACGTTTAGGTCGGGGGAAACGGAATAAGAACACTGAAGCTTTCTTT.